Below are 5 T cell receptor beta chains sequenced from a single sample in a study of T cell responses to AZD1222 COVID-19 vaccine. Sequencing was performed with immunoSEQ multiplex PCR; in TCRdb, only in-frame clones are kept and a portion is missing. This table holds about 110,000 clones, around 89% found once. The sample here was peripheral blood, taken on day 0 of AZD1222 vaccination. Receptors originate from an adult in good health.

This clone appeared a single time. DNA for the CDR3: TGTGCCAGCAGCTTAGCCACTGGAGGTTCCAATCAGCCCCAGCATTTT. Its translation is CASSLATGGSNQPQHF. This chain connects TRBV7-8 to TRBJ1-5; D is uncertain. CDR3 size: 16 residues. Germline assignment: CDR1 SGHVS and CDR2 FQNEAQ. The V gene lost 0 bases and the J gene lost 3 bases, with 12 bases spanning the gap.

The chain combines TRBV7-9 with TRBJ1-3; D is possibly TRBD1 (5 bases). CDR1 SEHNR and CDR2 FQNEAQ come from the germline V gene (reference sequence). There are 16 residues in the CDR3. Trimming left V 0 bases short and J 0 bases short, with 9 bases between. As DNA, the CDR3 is TGTGCCAGCAGCTTAGCTGTGACAGTCTCTGGAAACACCATATATTTT. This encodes CASSLAVTVSGNTIYF.

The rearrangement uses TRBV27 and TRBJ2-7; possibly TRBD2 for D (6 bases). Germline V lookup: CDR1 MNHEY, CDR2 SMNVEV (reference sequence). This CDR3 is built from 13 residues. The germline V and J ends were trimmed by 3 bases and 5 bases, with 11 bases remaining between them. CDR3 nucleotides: TGTGCCAGCAGTTTTGCGGGAAGGAACGAGCAGTACTTC. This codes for CASSFAGRNEQYF.

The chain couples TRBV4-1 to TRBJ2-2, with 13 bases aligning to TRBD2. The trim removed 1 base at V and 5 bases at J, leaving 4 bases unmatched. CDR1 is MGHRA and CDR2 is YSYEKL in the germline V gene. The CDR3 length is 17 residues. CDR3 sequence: CASSQGTSGSFTGELFF. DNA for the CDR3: TGCGCCAGCAGCCAAGGGACTAGCGGGAGTTTTACCGGGGAGCTGTTTTTT.

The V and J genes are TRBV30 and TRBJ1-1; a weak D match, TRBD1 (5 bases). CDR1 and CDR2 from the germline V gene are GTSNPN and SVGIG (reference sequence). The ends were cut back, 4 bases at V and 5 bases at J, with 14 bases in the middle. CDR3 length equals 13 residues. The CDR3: CAWTLMGGTEAFF. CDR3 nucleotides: TGTGCCTGGACCCTTATGGGGGGAACTGAAGCTTTCTTT.